The sequence of this T cell receptor beta chain was determined in a study of breast tumors, draining lymph nodes, adjacent tissues. There are a few counts of this clonotype. Its antigen remains unknown. Breast cancer patients provided tissue from their axillary draining lymph nodes. Study observations and caveats: Findings are consistent with lymph node origin and intratumoral expansion of most tumor T cells.

Losses at the gene ends were 0 bases for V and 7 bases for J; bases not matched to a gene: 5. The CDR3 loop spans 15 amino acids. In germline, CDR1 is MNHNS, CDR2 SASEGT. A single record per CDR3 protein comes from TCRdb applying MiXCR to the multiplex PCR reads. Seen here are about 270,000 distinct CDR3 sequences, 30% observed once, and the top ten hold 0.85% to 1.2%. This TCR came from a female donor with breast cancer. Some clones in this sample may be carry-over from other donors' samples. Sequences were obtained from axillary lymph node tissue. The chain uses TRBV6-1 and TRBJ2-1; 8 bases map to TRBD2. Written as DNA, the CDR3 is TGTGCCAGCAGTGAAGCAGGCAGCGGGAGAAATGAGCAGTTCTTC. This sequence encodes CASSEAGSGRNEQFF.